This record looks at one T cell receptor (beta chain) sequence and its context. This record belongs to a study of memory CD4+ T cells and cytomegalovirus serostatus. Assay used: immunoSEQ multiplex PCR; TCRdb lists only in-frame clones, some missing. The sample carries under 55,000 clones, around four fifths recorded once. The sort gate was single viable CD3+CD4+CD8-CD45RO+ cells for memory CD4+ T cells. V lost 3 bases and J lost 5, with 14 bases in between. This CDR3 comprises 14 residues. Germline-derived CDR1 and CDR2 are PRHDT and FYEKMQ (reference sequence). The source material was memory CD4+ T cells from blood. The sequence was obtained from an adult in good health and CMV-seronegative. The chain has TRBV13 and TRBJ2-7; D may be TRBD2 (6 bases). The CDR3 sequence: CASSFWAGSDEQYF. Here the CDR3 DNA reads TGTGCCAGCAGCTTCTGGGCGGGATCTGACGAGCAGTACTTC.